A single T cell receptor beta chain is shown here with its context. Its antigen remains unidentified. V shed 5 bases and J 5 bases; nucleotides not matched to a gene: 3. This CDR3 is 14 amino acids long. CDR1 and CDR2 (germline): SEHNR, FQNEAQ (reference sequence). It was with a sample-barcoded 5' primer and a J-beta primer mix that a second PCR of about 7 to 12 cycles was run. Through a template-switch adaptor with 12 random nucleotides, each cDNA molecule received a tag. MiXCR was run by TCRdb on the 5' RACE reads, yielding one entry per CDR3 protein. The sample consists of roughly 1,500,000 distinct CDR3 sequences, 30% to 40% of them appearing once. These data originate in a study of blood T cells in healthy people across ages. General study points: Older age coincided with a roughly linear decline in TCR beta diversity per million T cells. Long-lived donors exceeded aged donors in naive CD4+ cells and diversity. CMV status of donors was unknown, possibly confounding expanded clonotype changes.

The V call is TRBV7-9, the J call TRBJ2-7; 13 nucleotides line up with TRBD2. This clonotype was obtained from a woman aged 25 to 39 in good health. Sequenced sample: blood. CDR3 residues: CASSETSGGDEQYF. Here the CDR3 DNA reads TGTGCCAGCAGCGAAACTAGCGGGGGGGACGAGCAGTACTTC.